What follows are 12 T cell receptor beta chains derived from one specimen sequenced in a study of regulatory T cells in long-lasting Graves disease. In building TCR beta libraries, iRepertoire HTBI primers were used together with Arm-PCR of CDR3 regions. TCRdb re-called the multiplex PCR reads with MiXCR, one entry per CDR3 protein. This table holds roughly 700,000 distinct CDR3 sequences, 30% found once. This sample's time point: persistent/refractory GD, antithyroid drugs over 5 years with positive TRAb. PBMC RNA was the source of the TCR library. The sample was peripheral blood mononuclear cells (PBMCs), taken when the disease was refractory, from a patient treated with antithyroid drugs. The receptors shown here come from a female donor with Graves disease.

The table lists this clonotype with a few counts. The chain is built from TRBV6-1 and TRBJ1-5; D is ambiguous. The germline V gene has CDR1 MNHNS and CDR2 SASEGT. CDR3 length: 15 residues. Deletions cut 3 bases from V and 0 bases from J, with 9 bases between. CDR3: CASSDVGSSNQPQHF. CDR3 DNA sequence: TGTGCCAGCAGTGATGTTGGTAGTAGCAATCAGCCCCAGCATTTT.

This clonotype has ten or more counts. The V gene is TRBV11-2, the J gene TRBJ1-4; D is possibly TRBD1 (6 bases). The CDR3 length is 15 residues. Per germline, CDR1 SGHAT and CDR2 FQNNGV. Trimming shortened V by 1 base and J by 7 bases, and 13 bases separated the two germline ends. CDR3 protein: CASSLVGGGFEKLFF. Here the CDR3 DNA reads TGTGCCAGCAGCTTAGTAGGAGGGGGTTTTGAAAAACTGTTTTTT.

The chain combines TRBV13 with TRBJ1-5, with TRBD1 as a possible D gene (6 bases). Germline lookup yields CDR1 PRHDT and CDR2 FYEKMQ (reference sequence). The CDR3 has 14 amino acids. V lost 5 bases, J lost 6 bases, and 14 bases lay in between. CDR3 amino acids: CASSKQGGAQPQHF. CDR3 nucleotide sequence: TGTGCCAGCAGCAAACAGGGTGGTGCTCAGCCCCAGCATTTT. Full variable domain (missing parts from reference TRBV13 and TRBJ1-5): AAGVIQSPRHLIKEKRETATLKCYPIPRHDTVYWYQQGPGQDPQFLISFYEKMQSDKGSIPDRFSAQQFSDYHSELNMSSLELGDSALYFCASSKQGGAQPQHFGDGTRLSIL.

This clonotype occurred once. This sequence joins TRBV3-1 and TRBJ2-7; D unclear. CDR3 size: 14 residues. The V end was cut by 0 bases, the J end by 6 bases, with 12 bases between. Germline assignment: CDR1 LGHDT and CDR2 YNNKEL (reference sequence). The CDR3 nucleotides are TGTGCCAGCAGCCAAGATATGGGCACACGCGAGCAGTACTTC. Translating gives CASSQDMGTREQYF.

The V call is TRBV6-2 or TRBV6-3, the J call TRBJ1-5; TRBD1 might be the D (6 bases). The germline CDR1 and CDR2 sequences are MNHEY and SVGEGT. The CDR3 spans 16 residues. The ends were cut back, 2 bases at V and 6 bases at J, with 17 bases in the middle. The CDR3 region has the DNA TGTGCCAGCAGTTACAGTAGTAGGGGGAGTACTCAGCCCCAGCATTTT. As protein: CASSYSSRGSTQPQHF.

The CDR3 loop is CSAQQGVSQPQHF. CDR3 bases: TGCAGTGCTCAGCAGGGGGTGAGCCAGCCCCAGCATTTT. The V gene is TRBV20-1, the J gene TRBJ1-5; 7 bases fit TRBD1. The CDR3 totals 13 residues. CDR1 is DFQATT and CDR2 is SNEGSKA in the germline V gene (reference sequence). V was clipped by 5 bases and J by 7 bases; unmatched bases: 8.

J is TRBJ2-7 and V is TRBV20-1; no firm D call. CDR1 and CDR2 (germline): DFQATT, SNEGSKA (reference sequence). V dropped 3 bases and J dropped 0 bases, with 12 bases sitting between them. There are 14 residues in the CDR3. The CDR3 here is CSARGPSNSYEQYF. CDR3 DNA: TGCAGTGCTAGGGGCCCCAGCAACTCCTACGAGCAGTACTTC.

This clonotype came up a few times. The junction departs from germline at one end; a sequencing error may be responsible. The genes are TRBV30 and TRBJ1-1; D ambiguous. Germline values: CDR1 GTSNPN, CDR2 SVGIG (reference sequence). The CDR3 loop spans 11 amino acids. CDR3 bases: TGTGCCTGGAGTACGGTTTTCGGATCATCTTTT. This sequence encodes CAWSTVFGSSF.

The rearrangement links TRBV20-1 to TRBJ1-4, with 7 bases that match TRBD1. This CDR3 spans 13 amino acids. The junction had 3 bases not matched to a gene; V was cut back by 6 bases and J by 2 bases. The germline gives CDR1 DFQATT, CDR2 SNEGSKA (reference sequence). The CDR3 nucleotides are TGCAGTGCCGGACAGGTTACTAATGAAAAACTGTTTTTT. It is translated as CSAGQVTNEKLFF.

This clonotype was picked up a small number of times. This chain connects TRBV14 to TRBJ2-7; no definite D call. Germline V lookup: CDR1 SGHDN, CDR2 FVKESK. The V and J ends lost 2 bases and 1 base respectively, with 6 bases between them. The CDR3 totals 13 residues. The CDR3 region has the DNA TGTGCCAGCAGCCAATTTAAATCCTACGAGCAGTACTTC. This encodes CASSQFKSYEQYF.

This clonotype was seen a handful of times. The V call is TRBV12-3 or TRBV12-4, the J call TRBJ1-3; a possible D gene is TRBD1 (5 bases). Trimming removed 2 bases from V and 5 bases from J, with 13 bases in between. CDR3 length: 15 amino acids. The CDR3 sequence: CASSLNGQGRNTIYF. The CDR3 DNA reads as TGTGCCAGCAGTTTAAATGGACAAGGCAGAAACACCATATATTTT.

Only a few counts were recorded for this clonotype. The chain employs TRBV28 and TRBJ1-6; 7 bases match TRBD1. The trim removed 4 bases at V and 5 bases at J, leaving 2 bases unmatched. Per the germline V gene, CDR1 is MDHEN and CDR2 is SYDVKM. This CDR3 has 14 amino acids. The CDR3 loop is CASSYRGNNSPLHF. The CDR3 region has the DNA TGTGCCAGCAGTTACAGGGGAAATAATTCACCCCTCCACTTT.